The clone carrying this TCR beta chain was picked up many times. One entry per CDR3 protein, called by TCRdb with MiXCR from the RT-PCR reads. Of about 700,000 distinct CDR3 sequences in the sample, approximately 14% were seen once. This TCR was sampled from a female donor in good health, serving as a healthy control. The sequenced material came from memory CD4+ T cells from blood.

The CDR3 is CSASRASGSGYEQYF. The CDR3 DNA is TGCAGTGCTAGTCGGGCTAGCGGGAGTGGATACGAGCAGTACTTC. The genes are TRBV20-1 and TRBJ2-7; 10 nucleotides match TRBD2. V was pared by 3 bases and J by 4 bases, with 9 bases of the junction left unmatched. CDR1 is DFQATT, CDR2 SNEGSKA, per germline (reference sequence). The CDR3 length is 15 residues.